The 22 T cell receptor beta chains reported below all come from one sample, sequenced in a study of cytomegalovirus exposure and HLA in healthy donors listed by TCRdb under 2017. The method was the immunoSEQ multiplex PCR assay. Sourced from immuneACCESS, this table was stored by TCRdb with only in-frame sequences that have V and J called. A share of the clones is absent; for the studies checked, an unresolved V gene accounts for under half, and the remainder has no known explanation. For this sample there are roughly 330,000 clones; roughly 87% appear just once. The ten largest clones add up to roughly 1.1% of the sample. Sequencing was performed on PBMCs. These TCRs come from a young woman in good health and CMV-seropositive.

In this sample, this clone turned up a few times. V and J are TRBV2 and TRBJ1-2, with TRBD1 matching over 9 bases. Germline CDR1 reads SNHLY; CDR2 reads FYNNEI. V was pared by 10 bases and J by 4 bases, with 4 bases of the junction left unmatched. The CDR3 consists of 12 residues. This chain's CDR3 is CATTGGIYGYTF. The DNA of the CDR3 is TGTGCCACGACAGGGGGAATCTATGGCTACACCTTC.

In DNA, the CDR3 is TGTGCCAGCAGCTCCGACTGGGCGAACACCGGGGAGCTGTTTTTT. This encodes CASSSDWANTGELFF. The chain carries TRBV11-2 and TRBJ2-2; no firm D call. There are 15 residues in the CDR3. Per the germline V gene, CDR1 is SGHAT and CDR2 is FQNNGV. The V end lost 4 bases, the J end lost 0 bases, and 9 bases lay between the germline ends.

This chain uses TRBV27 with TRBJ1-2; possibly TRBD1 for D (5 bases). V was shortened by 8 bases and J by 3 bases, with 7 bases between the two germline ends. Germline V CDR1 and CDR2: MNHEY, SMNVEV (reference sequence). This CDR3 has 11 residues. This CDR3 reads CASGADYGYTF. The DNA of the CDR3 is TGTGCCAGCGGGGCCGACTATGGCTACACCTTC.

The rearrangement joins TRBV7-3 to TRBJ2-3, with D possibly matching TRBD1 (6 bases). Germline loops: CDR1 SGHTA, CDR2 FQGTGA. This CDR3 region has 16 residues. Trimming left V 4 bases short and J 3 bases short, with 17 bases between. As DNA, the CDR3 is TGTGCCAGCAGCTCGCTCCCGACAGGACTGACAGATACGCAGTATTTT. This translates into CASSSLPTGLTDTQYF.

The rearrangement uses TRBV30 and TRBJ1-4; 9 bases are a match to TRBD1. This CDR3 has 14 amino acids. J gave up 8 bases and V 3 bases, and 7 bases lay outside the gene matches. Germline CDR1 is GTSNPN and CDR2 is SVGIG (reference sequence). The CDR3: CAWSLGTGREKLFF. CDR3 sequence (DNA): TGTGCCTGGAGCCTCGGGACAGGGCGGGAAAAACTGTTTTTT.

This chain links TRBV4-3 with TRBJ1-3; tentative D call: TRBD1 (5 bases). The CDR3 length is 15 residues. Germline V CDR1 and CDR2: LGHNA, YSLEER. Trimming stripped 1 base from V and 0 bases from J, with 7 bases between. CDR3 region: CASSQGRASGNTIYF. CDR3 coding DNA: TGCGCCAGCAGCCAAGGCAGGGCCTCTGGAAACACCATATATTTT.

V is TRBV4-3 and J is TRBJ1-5; D is uncertain. V lost 1 base and J 7 bases, leaving 14 bases between the germline ends. CDR1 is LGHNA and CDR2 is YSLEER in the germline V gene. The CDR3 contains 15 residues. DNA of the CDR3: TGCGCCAGCAGCCAAGTCAGGAATCCTGGCCAGCCCCAGCATTTT. Translating it yields CASSQVRNPGQPQHF.

The chain is built from TRBV4-3 and TRBJ1-2; perhaps TRBD1 as D (5 bases). CDR1 and CDR2 from the germline V gene are LGHNA and YSLEER. Trimming removed 0 bases from V and 5 bases from J, with 13 bases in between. The CDR3 extends over 15 amino acids. The CDR3 nucleotides are TGCGCCAGCAGCCAAGACGCCAGGGAAAAGTATGGCTACACCTTC. It translates to CASSQDAREKYGYTF.

The CDR3 bases are TGCAGCGTGATAGCGGCCCGCGGCTACGAGCAGTACTTC. The encoded protein is CSVIAARGYEQYF. The genes are TRBV29-1 and TRBJ2-7, with D tentatively TRBD2 (6 bases). Germline CDR1 SQVTM, CDR2 ANQGSEA. Trimming left V 6 bases short and J 3 bases short, with 15 bases between. This CDR3 comprises 13 residues.

DNA of the CDR3: TGTGCCACCGCCGGGGTAGCTTCTTACGAGCAGTACTTC. Its protein is CATAGVASYEQYF. The V call is TRBV15, the J call TRBJ2-7, with D perhaps matching TRBD2 (5 bases). V was clipped by 8 bases and J by 4 bases, with 15 bases between them. CDR1 is LNHNV, CDR2 YYDKDF, per germline (reference sequence). The CDR3 loop spans 13 amino acids.

CDR3 nucleotides: TGTGCCAGCAGTGAAAGGACAGGGGGCTCCTACAATGAGCAGTTCTTC. It codes for CASSERTGGSYNEQFF. This rearrangement joins TRBV25-1 to TRBJ2-1, with 10 nucleotides matching TRBD1. There are 16 residues in the CDR3. Germline assignment: CDR1 MGHDK and CDR2 SYGVNS. With V trimmed by 2 bases and J by 0 bases, 1 base remained unmatched.

This chain links TRBV5-1 with TRBJ1-1; D gene ambiguous. Trimming pared 2 bases from V and 9 bases from J, leaving 17 bases between. The CDR3 spans 14 residues. Germline CDR1 and CDR2: SGHRS and YFSETQ. CDR3 amino acids: CASSFASETEKAFF. DNA for the CDR3: TGCGCCAGCAGCTTTGCCTCGGAAACCGAGAAAGCTTTCTTT.

The rearrangement links TRBV6-6 to TRBJ1-2; D gene uncertain. Trimming removed 2 bases from V and 8 bases from J, with 9 bases in between. The CDR3 has 12 residues. Germline V gives CDR1 MNHNY, CDR2 SVGAGI (reference sequence). The DNA of the CDR3 is TGTGCCAGCAGTTACGAGCATTTGGGCTACACCTTC. Protein: CASSYEHLGYTF.

The genes are TRBV7-9 and TRBJ2-1; D gene ambiguous. This CDR3 is built from 13 residues. Germline V CDR1 and CDR2: SEHNR, FQNEAQ (reference sequence). Trimming took 3 bases from V and 6 from J, leaving 9 bases between them. DNA for the CDR3: TGTGCCAGCAGCTTCGTCCCCGGCAATGAGCAGTTCTTC. Its translation: CASSFVPGNEQFF.

This chain joins TRBV7-9 and TRBJ1-1, with 9 positions matching TRBD1. The trim removed 5 bases at V and 0 bases at J, leaving 7 bases unmatched. The germline V gene has CDR1 SEHNR and CDR2 FQNEAQ (reference sequence). The length of the CDR3 is 16 residues. This CDR3 is CASSKGTGRMNTEAFF. The CDR3 DNA reads TGTGCCAGCAGCAAGGGGACAGGGAGGATGAACACTGAAGCTTTCTTT. Using reference TRBV7-9 and TRBJ1-1 for the parts outside the CDR3, the full variable domain is DTGVSQNPRHKITKRGQNVTFRCDPISEHNRLYWYRQTLGQGPEFLTYFQNEAQLEKSRLLSDRFSAERPKGSFSTLEIQRTEQGDSAMYLCASSKGTGRMNTEAFFGQGTRLTVV.

The chain joins TRBV5-6 to TRBJ2-1; 7 nucleotides line up with TRBD2. Trimming at V came to 2 bases and at J to 7 bases, leaving 6 bases not matched to a gene. CDR3 length: 14 residues. The V gene's germline CDR1 is SGHDT and CDR2 YYEEEE. The CDR3: CASSLPAGKNEQFF. The CDR3 coding sequence is TGTGCCAGCAGCTTACCAGCGGGAAAGAATGAGCAGTTCTTC.

This clone has only one observation. This chain joins TRBV29-1 and TRBJ2-5, with TRBD2 as a possible D gene (6 bases). This CDR3 is 13 amino acids long. Germline V gene lookup returns CDR1 SQVTM and CDR2 ANQGSEA. V lost 5 bases to trimming and J lost 7 bases, with 17 bases between them. CDR3 sequence reads: CSVTVTVGGTQYF. Here the CDR3 DNA reads TGCAGCGTTACTGTGACCGTCGGGGGGACCCAGTACTTC.

The rearrangement links TRBV28 to TRBJ1-1; tentatively, D is TRBD1 (6 bases). Germline V CDR1 and CDR2: MDHEN, SYDVKM. The length of the CDR3 is 14 residues. Deletions cut 2 bases from V and 6 bases from J, with 13 bases between. Here the CDR3 DNA reads TGTGCCAGCAGTTTAGTAAGGGACAACGCTGAAGCTTTCTTT. This gives the protein CASSLVRDNAEAFF.

This clone has just one count. The chain combines TRBV4-1 with TRBJ1-5; 10 bases align to TRBD1. J gave up 7 bases and V 4 bases, and 7 bases lay outside the gene matches. The CDR3 totals 15 residues. Germline CDR1 and CDR2: MGHRA and YSYEKL. This chain's CDR3 is CASSLTGGPSQPQHF. CDR3 DNA sequence: TGCGCCAGCAGCCTGACAGGGGGCCCCTCACAGCCCCAGCATTTT.

The chain links TRBV5-1 to TRBJ2-5; D not certain. There are 12 residues in the CDR3. Trimming removed 4 bases from V and 3 bases from J, with 7 bases in between. CDR1 is SGHRS and CDR2 is YFSETQ in the germline V gene. CDR3: CASSLGKETQYF. DNA for the CDR3: TGCGCCAGCAGCCTCGGAAAAGAGACCCAGTACTTC.

The chain recombines TRBV27 with TRBJ1-6, with a possible D match to TRBD1 (5 bases). The CDR3 is 13 residues long. The germline V gene has CDR1 MNHEY and CDR2 SMNVEV (reference sequence). V lost 1 base, J lost 9 bases, and 7 bases lay in between. CDR3 nucleotide sequence: TGTGCCAGCAGTTTATTGCAGGGTTCACCCCTCCACTTT. As protein: CASSLLQGSPLHF.

The V call is TRBV19, the J call TRBJ1-6, with D possibly matching TRBD1 (5 bases). The CDR3 is made up of 14 amino acids. Germline lookup yields CDR1 LNHDA and CDR2 SQIVND (reference sequence). V lost 7 bases to trimming and J lost 8 bases, with 15 bases between them. The CDR3 DNA reads TGTGCCAGTACCACAAGGACGGGACATTCACCCCTCCACTTT. The encoded protein is CASTTRTGHSPLHF.